This T cell receptor (beta chain) is from a study of T cells in Graves' hyperthyroidism and ophthalmopathy. Participants, patients aged 18 to 65, had newly diagnosed hyperthyroidism with a duration under 2 months. Lactation, pregnancy, other autoimmune disease or uncontrolled infection led to exclusion of patients. CDR3 length equals 15 residues. From germline, CDR1 is SGHAT and CDR2 FQNNGV. With 5 bases clipped from V and 5 bases from J, the junction kept 7 bases outside the gene matches. Using RNA transcripts as the source, TCR beta CDR3 regions were amplified. First-round RT-PCR of the TCR CDR3 relied on the HTBI primer set. Each CDR3 protein is one row after TCRdb ran MiXCR on the multiplex PCR reads. This sample carries fewer than 350,000 distinct CDR3 sequences, roughly 13% of them seen once, and the ten largest clones take roughly 7.5%. This clonotype was seen a handful of times.

The sample comprised blood. The TCR comes from a woman aged 25-40 years with Graves' hyperthyroidism that later progressed to Graves' ophthalmopathy. This chain connects TRBV11-2 to TRBJ2-5, with 11 bases matching TRBD2. The CDR3 region is CASSGRLAGRETQYF. The CDR3 region has the DNA TGTGCCAGCAGCGGACGACTAGCGGGACGGGAGACCCAGTACTTC.